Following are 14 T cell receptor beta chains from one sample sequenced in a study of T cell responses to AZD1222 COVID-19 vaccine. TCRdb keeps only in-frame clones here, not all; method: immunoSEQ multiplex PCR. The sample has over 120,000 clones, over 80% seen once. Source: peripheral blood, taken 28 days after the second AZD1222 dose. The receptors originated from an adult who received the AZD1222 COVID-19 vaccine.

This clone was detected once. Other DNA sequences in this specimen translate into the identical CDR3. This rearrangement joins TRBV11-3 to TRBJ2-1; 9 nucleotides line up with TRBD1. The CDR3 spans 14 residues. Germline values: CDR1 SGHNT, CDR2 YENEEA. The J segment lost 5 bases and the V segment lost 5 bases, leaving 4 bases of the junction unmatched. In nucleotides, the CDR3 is TGTGCCAGCAGCCTGGGACAGGGTAACAATGAGCAGTTCTTC. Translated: CASSLGQGNNEQFF.

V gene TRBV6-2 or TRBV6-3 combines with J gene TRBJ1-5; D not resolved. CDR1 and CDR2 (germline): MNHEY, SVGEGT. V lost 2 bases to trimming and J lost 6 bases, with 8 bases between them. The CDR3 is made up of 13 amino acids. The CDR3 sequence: CASSYMLSQPQHF. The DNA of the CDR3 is TGTGCCAGCAGTTACATGCTAAGTCAGCCCCAGCATTTT.

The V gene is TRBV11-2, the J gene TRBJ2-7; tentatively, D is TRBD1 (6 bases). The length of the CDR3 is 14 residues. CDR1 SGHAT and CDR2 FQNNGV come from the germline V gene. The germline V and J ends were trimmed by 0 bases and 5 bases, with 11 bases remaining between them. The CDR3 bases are TGTGCCAGCAGCTTAGATACAGGGATTGACGAGCAGTACTTC. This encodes CASSLDTGIDEQYF.

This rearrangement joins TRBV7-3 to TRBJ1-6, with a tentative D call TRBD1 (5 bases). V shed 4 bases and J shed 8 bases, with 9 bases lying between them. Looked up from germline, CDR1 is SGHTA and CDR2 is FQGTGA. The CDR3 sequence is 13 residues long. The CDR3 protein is CASSSKTDSPLHF. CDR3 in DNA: TGTGCCAGCAGCTCCAAGACAGATTCACCCCTCCACTTT.

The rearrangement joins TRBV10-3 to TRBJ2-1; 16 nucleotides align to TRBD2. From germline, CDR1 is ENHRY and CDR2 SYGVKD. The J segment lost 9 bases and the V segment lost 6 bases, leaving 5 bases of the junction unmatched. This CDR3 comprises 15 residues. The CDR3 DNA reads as TGTGCCATCAGGGGACTAGCGGGAGGGCCCGGTGAGCAGTTCTTC. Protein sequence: CAIRGLAGGPGEQFF.

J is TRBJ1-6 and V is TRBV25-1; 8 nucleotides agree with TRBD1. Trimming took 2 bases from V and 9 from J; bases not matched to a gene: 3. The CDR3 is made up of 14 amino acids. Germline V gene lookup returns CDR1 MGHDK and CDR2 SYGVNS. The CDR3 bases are TGTGCCAGCAGTGAACAGGGGGCTGGTTCACCCCTCCACTTT. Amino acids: CASSEQGAGSPLHF.

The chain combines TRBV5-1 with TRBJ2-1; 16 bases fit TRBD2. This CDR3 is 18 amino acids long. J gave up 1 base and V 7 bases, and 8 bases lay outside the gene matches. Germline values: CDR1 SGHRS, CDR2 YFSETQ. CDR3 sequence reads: CASASPGLAGGSYNEQFF. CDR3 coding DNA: TGCGCCAGCGCCAGCCCGGGACTAGCGGGAGGGTCCTACAATGAGCAGTTCTTC.

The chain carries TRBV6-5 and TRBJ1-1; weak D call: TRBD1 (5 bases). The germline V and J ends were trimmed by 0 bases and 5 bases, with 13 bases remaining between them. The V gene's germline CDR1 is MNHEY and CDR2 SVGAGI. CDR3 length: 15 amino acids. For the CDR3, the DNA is TGTGCCAGCAGTTACTCATACAAAGCAGGGACTGAAGCTTTCTTT. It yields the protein CASSYSYKAGTEAFF.

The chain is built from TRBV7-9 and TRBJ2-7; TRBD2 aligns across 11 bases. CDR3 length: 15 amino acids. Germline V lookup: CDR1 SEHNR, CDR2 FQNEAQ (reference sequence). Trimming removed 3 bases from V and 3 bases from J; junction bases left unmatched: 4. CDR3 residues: CASSFGTSGNYEQYF. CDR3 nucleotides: TGTGCCAGCAGCTTCGGGACTAGCGGAAACTACGAGCAGTACTTC.

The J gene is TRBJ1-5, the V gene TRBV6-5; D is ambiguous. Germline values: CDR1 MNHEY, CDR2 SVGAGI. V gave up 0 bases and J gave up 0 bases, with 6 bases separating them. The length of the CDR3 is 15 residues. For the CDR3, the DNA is TGTGCCAGCAGTTACTCAGGATATAGCAATCAGCCCCAGCATTTT. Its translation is CASSYSGYSNQPQHF.

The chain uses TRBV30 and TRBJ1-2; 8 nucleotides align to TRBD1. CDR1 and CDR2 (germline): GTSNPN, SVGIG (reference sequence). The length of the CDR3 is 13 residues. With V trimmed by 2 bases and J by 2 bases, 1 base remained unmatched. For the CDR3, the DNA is TGTGCCTGGAGTACAGGGGGAAACTATGGCTACACCTTC. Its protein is CAWSTGGNYGYTF.

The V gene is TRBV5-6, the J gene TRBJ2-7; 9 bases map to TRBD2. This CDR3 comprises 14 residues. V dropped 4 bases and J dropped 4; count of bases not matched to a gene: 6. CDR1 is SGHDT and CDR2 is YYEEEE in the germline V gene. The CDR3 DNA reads TGTGCCAGCAGCCTGAGCGGGAGGTTATACGAGCAGTACTTC. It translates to CASSLSGRLYEQYF. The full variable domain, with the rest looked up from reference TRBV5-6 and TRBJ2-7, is DAGVTQSPTHLIKTRGQQVTLRCSPKSGHDTVSWYQQALGQGPQFIFQYYEEEERQRGNFPDRFSGHQFPNYSSELNVNALLLGDSALYLCASSLSGRLYEQYFGPGTRLTVT.

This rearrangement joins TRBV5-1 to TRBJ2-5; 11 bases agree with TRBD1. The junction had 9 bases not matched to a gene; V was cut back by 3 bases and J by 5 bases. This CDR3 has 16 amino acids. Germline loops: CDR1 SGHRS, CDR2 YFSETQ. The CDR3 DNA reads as TGCGCCAGCAGCTCGGAAGGACAGGGGGCCGGGGAGACCCAGTACTTC. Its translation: CASSSEGQGAGETQYF.

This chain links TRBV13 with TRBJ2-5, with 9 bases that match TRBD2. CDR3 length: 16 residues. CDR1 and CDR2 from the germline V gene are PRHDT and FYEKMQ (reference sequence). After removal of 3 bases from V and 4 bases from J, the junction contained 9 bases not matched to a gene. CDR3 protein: CASSLGGLALGETQYF. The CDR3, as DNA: TGTGCCAGCAGCTTGGGGGGACTAGCCCTAGGAGAGACCCAGTACTTC.